Listed below are T cell receptor beta chains from one sample, sequenced in a study of long-term antiretroviral therapy in people with HIV. This table comes from immunoSEQ multiplex PCR, and its TCRdb copy is limited to in-frame clones, with some not included. The sample gives about 23,000 clones, almost 85% of which show up once; more than 4.5% is in the top ten. The sequencing used unsorted PBMCs, collected 0.3 years after starting antiretroviral therapy. The source is a man in his fifties or sixties with HIV. Each CDR3 is given with its conserved first and last residue. The order of the fields is V gene, CDR3 protein.

TRBV30,CAWGNRLLNTEAFF
TRBV30,CAWSVGQAYEQYF
TRBV6-6,CATQASSYNSPLHF
TRBV12-2,CASRFVCEQYF
TRBV7-3,CASSPGQYNEQFF
TRBV6-5,CASSYAGRQAIYGYTF
TRBV19,CASSIGDTDTQYF
TRBV6-4,CASSDSPGYGELFF
TRBV19,CASSYRALTGELFF
TRBV4-3,CASSQPGGGGGKLFF
TRBV14,CASSFGTFYGYTF
TRBV7-9,CASSFSQNNEKLFF
TRBV7-9,CASSLSLREASTDTQYF
TRBV6-1,CASSGQGNAGELFF
TRBV4-1,CASRPTRGTYNEQFF
TRBV18,CASSPEAGDNEQFF
TRBV11-2,CASTWFYEQYF
TRBV19,CASSIRTSSFQETQYF
TRBV14,CASSPRVRLFPTEAFF
TRBV27,CASSTMDGANYGYTF
TRBV6-5,CASSLGQHNSPLHF
TRBV7-9,CASSPRGGAPEAFF
TRBV18,CASSLGSKQETQYF
TRBV10-3,CAISGGGRAYNEQFF
TRBV11-2,CASSPARGEKLFF
TRBV5-4,CASRDDGAGPNEKLFF
TRBV6-1,CASSDLNSAGTSSTDTQYF
TRBV7-9,CASSLRSSAQDTEAFF
TRBV30,CAWSVGLLSYEQYF
TRBV6-1,CASSEEGLGPYEQYF
TRBV27,CASSWGESYEQYF
TRBV7-2,CASSQDSNQPQHF
TRBV19,CASWTGTGQPQHF
TRBV6-5,CASSYGKTEAFF
TRBV4-3,CASSQDWGREVYGYTF
TRBV12-5,CASGLVRGGLVGNEQFF
TRBV6-5,CASRPPMGGNTEAFF
TRBV28,CASRFSTVNQPQHF
TRBV5-1,CASSLAMGTGSYEQYF
TRBV11-2,CASSAIGTRTNEQYF
TRBV18,CASSREQVSGANVLTF
TRBV15,CATSRTGSSYEQYF
TRBV5-1,CASSLTSNTEAFF
TRBV5-5,CASSYGTSVNTGELFF
TRBV5-1,CASKMAGDETQYF